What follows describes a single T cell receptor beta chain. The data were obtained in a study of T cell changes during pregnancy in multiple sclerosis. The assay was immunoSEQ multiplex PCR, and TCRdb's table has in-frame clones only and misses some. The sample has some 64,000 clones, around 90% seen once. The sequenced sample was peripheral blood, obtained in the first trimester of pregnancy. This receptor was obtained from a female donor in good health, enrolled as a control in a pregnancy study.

Here the CDR3 reads CASSVNPTGEVTEAFF. As DNA, the CDR3 is TGTGCCAGCAGCGTAAACCCGACAGGGGAGGTCACTGAAGCTTTCTTT. The V and J genes are TRBV9 and TRBJ1-1, with 8 bases identical to TRBD1. This CDR3 contains 16 residues. CDR1 SGDLS and CDR2 YYNGEE come from the germline V gene. V shed 1 base, J shed 4 bases, and the junction held 9 bases outside the gene matches. Variable domain in full (rest from reference TRBV9 and TRBJ1-1): DSGVTQTPKHLITATGQRVTLRCSPRSGDLSVYWYQQSLDQGLQFLIQYYNGEERAKGNILERFSAQQFPDLHSELNLSSLELGDSALYFCASSVNPTGEVTEAFFGQGTRLTVV.